The 5 T cell receptor beta chains presented below share a single source sample, sequenced in a study of monozygotic twins with inflammatory bowel disease. TCRdb re-called the 5' RACE reads and gives one entry per CDR3 protein, without DNA. This repertoire includes fewer than 110,000 distinct CDR3 sequences. The sequenced sample was blood. These receptors were taken from a human donor with ulcerative colitis or Crohn's disease, or a healthy co-twin of an affected twin (not recorded which).

The chain combines TRBV7-9 with TRBJ1-1; the TCRdb call, TRBD1, lacks DNA for checking. CDR3 length equals 15 residues. The germline V gene encodes CDR1 SEHNR and CDR2 FQNEAQ (reference sequence). The CDR3 spells CASSLGGTANTEAFF.

The rearrangement joins TRBV6-5 to TRBJ1-6; the TCRdb call, TRBD1, lacks DNA for checking. The germline CDR1 and CDR2 sequences are MNHEY and SVGAGI. This CDR3 has 12 amino acids. CDR3 in amino acids: CASRTGKAPLHF.

The chain joins TRBV6-5 to TRBJ2-7; TCRdb lists TRBD2, though no DNA is available to test this call. Germline CDR1 reads MNHEY; CDR2 reads SVGAGI. This CDR3 region has 11 residues. The CDR3 is CASALLGEQYF.

This rearrangement joins TRBV7-2 to TRBJ2-7. CDR1 is SGHTA and CDR2 is FQGNSA in the germline V gene. CDR3 length: 11 residues. The CDR3 sequence is CASSSYYEQYF.

The chain links TRBV6-1 to TRBJ1-1; TCRdb gives TRBD1 as the D gene, but with no DNA this cannot be confirmed. CDR3 length: 14 residues. Germline CDR1 and CDR2: MNHNS and SASEGT. CDR3 loop: CASSEGTGGTEAFF.